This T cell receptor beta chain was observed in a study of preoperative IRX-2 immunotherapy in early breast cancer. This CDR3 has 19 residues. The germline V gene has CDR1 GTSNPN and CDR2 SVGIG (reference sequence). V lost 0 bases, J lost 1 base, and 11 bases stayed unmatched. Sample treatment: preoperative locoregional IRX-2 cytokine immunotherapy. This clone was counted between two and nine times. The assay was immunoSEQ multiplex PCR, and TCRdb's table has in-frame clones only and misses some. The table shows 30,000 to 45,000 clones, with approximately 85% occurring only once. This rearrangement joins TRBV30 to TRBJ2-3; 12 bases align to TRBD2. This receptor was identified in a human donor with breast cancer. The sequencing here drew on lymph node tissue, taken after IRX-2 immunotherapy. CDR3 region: CAWSVAGLAGQIGTDTQYF. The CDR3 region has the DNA TGTGCCTGGAGTGTAGCCGGACTAGCGGGGCAGATTGGCACAGATACGCAGTATTTT.